The clone carrying this TCR beta chain was seen a single time. These data are taken from a study of blood T cell repertoires in COVID-19. Study as a whole: Sample material is recorded as cDNA or gDNA derived from T cells, B-cell-depleted T cells, or PBMCs.

Profiled with immunoSEQ multiplex PCR; TCRdb holds only in-frame clones, not every one. This sample has 90,000 to 130,000 clones, with around nine tenths found just once. The CDR3 has 13 amino acids. Germline V gives CDR1 SNHLY, CDR2 FYNNEI. With V trimmed by 8 bases and J by 3 bases, 4 bases remained unmatched. The sequencing sample was made of peripheral blood. The chain employs TRBV2 and TRBJ2-7; 10 nucleotides agree with TRBD2. The sequence derives from a man between 40 and 49 years old with acute or convalescent COVID-19. CDR3 residues: CASSGTSVYEQYF. CDR3 sequence (DNA): TGTGCCAGCTCCGGGACTAGCGTCTACGAGCAGTACTTC.